A selection of T cell receptor beta chains follows, all from one sample in a study of shared clonotypes between healthy human individuals. Clones were sequenced by immunoSEQ multiplex PCR, and TCRdb holds only the in-frame ones, with some missing. The repertoire consists of 760,000 or so clones, with about 96% occurring once and the leading ten covering about 0.21%. Sequenced sample: naive CD8+ T cells sorted from blood. The origin of the receptors is a man aged 25 to 45 in good health. Each CDR3 is given with its conserved first and last residue. The D gene is left open where the match is weak.

>TRBV7-8|NA|TRBJ2-7
CASSLVWGEQYF
TGTGCCAGCAGCTTAGTGTGGGGCGAGCAGTACTTC
>TRBV7-9|TRBD2|TRBJ2-3
CASSARLAADTQYF
TGTGCCAGCAGTGCACGACTAGCCGCGGATACGCAGTATTTT
>TRBV28|NA|TRBJ2-6
CASSFPTQGGANVLTF
TGTGCCAGCAGTTTCCCGACTCAGGGAGGGGCCAACGTCCTGACTTTC
>TRBV28|TRBD2|TRBJ2-7
CASSSTSGRAYEQYF
TGTGCCAGCAGTTCGACTAGCGGGAGGGCCTACGAGCAGTACTTC
>TRBV11-2|NA|TRBJ2-1
CASSPTGTNSYNEQFF
TGTGCCAGCAGCCCGACCGGGACAAACTCCTACAATGAGCAGTTCTTC
>TRBV29-1|TRBD1|TRBJ1-1
CSGYRDRAMNTEAFF
TGCAGCGGTTACCGGGACAGGGCTATGAACACTGAAGCTTTCTTT
>TRBV14|NA|TRBJ2-1
CASSQDIGATEQFF
TGTGCCAGCAGCCAAGATATCGGGGCGACTGAGCAGTTCTTC
>TRBV29-1|NA|TRBJ2-7
CSVENQDSTYEQYF
TGCAGCGTTGAAAACCAGGATAGTACTTACGAGCAGTACTTC
>TRBV4-3|TRBD1|TRBJ1-1
CASSEGAVTEAFF
TGCGCCAGCAGCGAGGGGGCTGTGACTGAAGCTTTCTTT
>TRBV4-1|NA|TRBJ2-7
CASSQTYEQYF
TGCGCCAGCAGCCAAACCTACGAGCAGTACTTC
>TRBV7-9|NA|TRBJ2-5
CASSSGGIYQETQYF
TGTGCCAGCAGCTCTGGAGGGATATACCAAGAGACCCAGTACTTC